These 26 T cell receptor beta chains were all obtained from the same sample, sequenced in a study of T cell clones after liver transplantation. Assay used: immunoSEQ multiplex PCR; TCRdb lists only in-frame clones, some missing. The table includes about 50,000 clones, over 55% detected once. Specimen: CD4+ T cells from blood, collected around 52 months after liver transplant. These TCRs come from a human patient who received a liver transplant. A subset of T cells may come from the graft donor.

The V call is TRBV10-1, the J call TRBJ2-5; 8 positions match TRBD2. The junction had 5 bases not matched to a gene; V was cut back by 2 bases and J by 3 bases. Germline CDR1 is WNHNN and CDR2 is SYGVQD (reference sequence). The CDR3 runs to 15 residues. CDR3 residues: CASSEGSGAKETQYF. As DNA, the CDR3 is TGCGCCAGCAGTGAGGGTAGCGGGGCTAAAGAGACCCAGTACTTC.

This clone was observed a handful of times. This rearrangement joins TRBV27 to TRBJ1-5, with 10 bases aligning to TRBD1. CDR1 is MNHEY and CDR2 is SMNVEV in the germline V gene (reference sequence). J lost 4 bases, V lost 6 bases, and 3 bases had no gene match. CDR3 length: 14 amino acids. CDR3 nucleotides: TGTGCCAGCAGGGGGACAGGGGCTAATCAGCCCCAGCATTTT. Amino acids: CASRGTGANQPQHF.

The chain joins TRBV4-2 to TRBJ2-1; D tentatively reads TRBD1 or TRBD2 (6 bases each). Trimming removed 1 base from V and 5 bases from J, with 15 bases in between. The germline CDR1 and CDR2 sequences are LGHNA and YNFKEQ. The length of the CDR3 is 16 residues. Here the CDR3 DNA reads TGTGCCAGCAGCCAAGGTGGACGGGGGCCAAACAATGAGCAGTTCTTC. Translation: CASSQGGRGPNNEQFF.

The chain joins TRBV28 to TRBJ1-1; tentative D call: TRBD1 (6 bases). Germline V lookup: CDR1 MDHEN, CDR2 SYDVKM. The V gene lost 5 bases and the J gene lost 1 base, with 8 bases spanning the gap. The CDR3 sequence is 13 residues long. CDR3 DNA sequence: TGTGCCAGCAGTCTGGACAGGAACACTGAAGCTTTCTTT. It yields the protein CASSLDRNTEAFF. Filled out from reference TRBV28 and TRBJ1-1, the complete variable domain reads DVKVTQSSRYLVKRTGEKVFLECVQDMDHENMFWYRQDPGLGLRLIYFSYDVKMKEKGDIPEGYSVSREKKERFSLILESASTNQTSMYLCASSLDRNTEAFFGQGTRLTVV.

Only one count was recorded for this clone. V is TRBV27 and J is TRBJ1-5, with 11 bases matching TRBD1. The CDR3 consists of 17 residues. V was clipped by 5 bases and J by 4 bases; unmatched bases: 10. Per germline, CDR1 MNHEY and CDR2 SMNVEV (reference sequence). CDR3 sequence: CASSPRDRGTFNQPQHF. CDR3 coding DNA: TGTGCCAGCAGTCCCCGGGACAGGGGGACCTTTAATCAGCCCCAGCATTTT.

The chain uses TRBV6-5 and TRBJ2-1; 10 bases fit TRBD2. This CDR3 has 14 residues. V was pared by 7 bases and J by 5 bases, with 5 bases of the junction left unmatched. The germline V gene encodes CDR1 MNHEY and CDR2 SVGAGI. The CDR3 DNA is TGTGCCAGCAAAAGGACTAGCGGAAACAATGAGCAGTTCTTC. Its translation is CASKRTSGNNEQFF.

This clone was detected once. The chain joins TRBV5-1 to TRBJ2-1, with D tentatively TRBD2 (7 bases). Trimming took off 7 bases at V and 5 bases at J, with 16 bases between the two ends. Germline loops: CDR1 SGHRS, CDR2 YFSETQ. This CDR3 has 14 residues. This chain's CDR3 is CASAPGGHDNEQFF. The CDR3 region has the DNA TGCGCCAGCGCCCCGGGGGGCCATGACAATGAGCAGTTCTTC.

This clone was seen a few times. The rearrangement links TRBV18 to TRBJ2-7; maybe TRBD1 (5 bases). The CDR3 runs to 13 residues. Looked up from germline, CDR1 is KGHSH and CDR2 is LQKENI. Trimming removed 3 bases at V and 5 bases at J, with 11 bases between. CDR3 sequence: CASSPAQGDEQYF. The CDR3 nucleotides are TGTGCCAGCTCACCGGCGCAGGGCGACGAGCAGTACTTC.

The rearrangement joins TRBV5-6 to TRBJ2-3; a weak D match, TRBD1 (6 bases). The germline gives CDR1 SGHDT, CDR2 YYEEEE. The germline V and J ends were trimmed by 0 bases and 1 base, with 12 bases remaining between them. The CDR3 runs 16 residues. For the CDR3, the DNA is TGTGCCAGCAGCTTGGGGGCAGGGGAAGGCACAGATACGCAGTATTTT. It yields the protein CASSLGAGEGTDTQYF.

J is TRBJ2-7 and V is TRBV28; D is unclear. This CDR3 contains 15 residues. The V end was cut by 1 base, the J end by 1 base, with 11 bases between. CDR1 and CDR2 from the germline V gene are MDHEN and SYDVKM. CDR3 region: CASSLSGPLSYEQYF. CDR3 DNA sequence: TGTGCCAGCAGTTTATCCGGGCCCTTATCCTACGAGCAGTACTTC.

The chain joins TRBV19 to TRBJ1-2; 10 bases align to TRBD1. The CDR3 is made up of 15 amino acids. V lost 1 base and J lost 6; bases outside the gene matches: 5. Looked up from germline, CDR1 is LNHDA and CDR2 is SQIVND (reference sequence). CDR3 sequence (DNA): TGTGCCAGTAGTATAGGAGCGACAGGGGGCAATGGCTACACCTTC. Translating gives CASSIGATGGNGYTF. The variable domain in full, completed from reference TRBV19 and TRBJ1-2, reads DGGITQSPKYLFRKEGQNVTLSCEQNLNHDAMYWYRQDPGQGLRLIYYSQIVNDFQKGDIAEGYSVSREKKESFPLTVTSAQKNPTAFYLCASSIGATGGNGYTFGSGTRLTVV.

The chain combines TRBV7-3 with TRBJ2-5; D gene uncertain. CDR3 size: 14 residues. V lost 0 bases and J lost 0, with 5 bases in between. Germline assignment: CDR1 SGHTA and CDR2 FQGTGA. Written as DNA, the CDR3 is TGTGCCAGCAGCTTAACAGGCAACCAAGAGACCCAGTACTTC. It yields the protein CASSLTGNQETQYF.

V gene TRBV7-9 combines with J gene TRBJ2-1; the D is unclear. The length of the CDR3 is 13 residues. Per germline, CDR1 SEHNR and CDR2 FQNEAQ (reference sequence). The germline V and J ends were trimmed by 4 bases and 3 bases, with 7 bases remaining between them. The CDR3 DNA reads TGTGCCAGCAGCTGGAGAGACTACAATGAGCAGTTCTTC. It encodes CASSWRDYNEQFF.

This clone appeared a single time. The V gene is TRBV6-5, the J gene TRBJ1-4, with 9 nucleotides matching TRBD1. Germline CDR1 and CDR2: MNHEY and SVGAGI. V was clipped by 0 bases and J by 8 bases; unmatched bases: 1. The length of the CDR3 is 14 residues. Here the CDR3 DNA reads TGTGCCAGCAGTTACTCCGGGACAGGGGAAAAACTGTTTTTT. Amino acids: CASSYSGTGEKLFF.

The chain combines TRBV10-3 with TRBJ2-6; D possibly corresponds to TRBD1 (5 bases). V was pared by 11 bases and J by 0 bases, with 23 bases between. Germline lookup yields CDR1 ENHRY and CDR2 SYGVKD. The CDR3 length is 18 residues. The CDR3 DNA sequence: TGTGCCTCCGTAGGTTCGACAGAAACCTTCTCTGGGGCCAACGTCCTGACTTTC. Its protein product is CASVGSTETFSGANVLTF.

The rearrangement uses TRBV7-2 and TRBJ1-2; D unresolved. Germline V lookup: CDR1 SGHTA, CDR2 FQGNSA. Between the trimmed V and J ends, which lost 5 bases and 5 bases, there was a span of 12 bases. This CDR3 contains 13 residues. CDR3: CASSPQVKYGYTF. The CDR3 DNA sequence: TGTGCCAGCAGCCCCCAGGTCAAGTATGGCTACACCTTC.

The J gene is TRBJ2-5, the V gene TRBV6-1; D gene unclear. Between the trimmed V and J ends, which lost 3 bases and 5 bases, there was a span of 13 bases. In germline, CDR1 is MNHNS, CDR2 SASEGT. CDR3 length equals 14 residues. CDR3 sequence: CASSEGRGWETQYF. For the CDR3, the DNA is TGTGCCAGCAGTGAGGGCAGAGGATGGGAGACCCAGTACTTC.

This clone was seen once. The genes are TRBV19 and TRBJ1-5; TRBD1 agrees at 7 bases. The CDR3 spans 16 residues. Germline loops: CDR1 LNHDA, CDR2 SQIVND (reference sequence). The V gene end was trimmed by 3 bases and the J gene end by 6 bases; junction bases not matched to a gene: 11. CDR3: CASSMTGTAAGQPQHF. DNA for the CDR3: TGTGCCAGTAGTATGACCGGGACAGCTGCCGGTCAGCCCCAGCATTTT.

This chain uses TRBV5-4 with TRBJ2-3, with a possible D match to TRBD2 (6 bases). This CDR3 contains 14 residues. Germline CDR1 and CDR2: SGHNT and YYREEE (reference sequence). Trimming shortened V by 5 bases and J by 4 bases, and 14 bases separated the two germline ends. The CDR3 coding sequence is TGTGCCAGCAGGTCCGGGAGTCCCGCAGATACGCAGTATTTT. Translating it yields CASRSGSPADTQYF.

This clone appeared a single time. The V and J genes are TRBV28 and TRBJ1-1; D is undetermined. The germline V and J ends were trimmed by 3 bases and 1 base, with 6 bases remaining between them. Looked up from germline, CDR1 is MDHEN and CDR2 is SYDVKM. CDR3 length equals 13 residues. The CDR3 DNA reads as TGTGCCAGCAGTTTCCTCAGGAACACTGAAGCTTTCTTT. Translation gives CASSFLRNTEAFF.

CDR3 DNA sequence: TGTGCCAGCAGCTCATGGGGGGCCGACTACAATGAGCAGTTCTTC. Its translation: CASSSWGADYNEQFF. J is TRBJ2-1 and V is TRBV7-2; D could derive from TRBD1 or TRBD2 (6 bases each). Trimming removed 4 bases at V and 3 bases at J, with 13 bases between. This CDR3 spans 15 amino acids. Looked up from germline, CDR1 is SGHTA and CDR2 is FQGNSA.

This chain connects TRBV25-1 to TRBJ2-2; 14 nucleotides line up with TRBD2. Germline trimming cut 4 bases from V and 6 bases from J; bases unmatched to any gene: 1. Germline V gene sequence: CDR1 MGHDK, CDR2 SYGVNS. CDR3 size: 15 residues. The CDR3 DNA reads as TGTGCCAGCAGTGTGACTAGCGGGGGGGCCGGGGAGCTGTTTTTT. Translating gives CASSVTSGGAGELFF.

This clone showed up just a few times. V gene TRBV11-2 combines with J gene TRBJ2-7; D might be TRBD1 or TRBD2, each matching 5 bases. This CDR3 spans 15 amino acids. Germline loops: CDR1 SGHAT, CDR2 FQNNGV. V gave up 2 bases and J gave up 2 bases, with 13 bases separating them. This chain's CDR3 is CASSLYAPGPYEQYF. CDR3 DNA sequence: TGTGCCAGCAGCTTATACGCCCCGGGGCCCTACGAGCAGTACTTC.

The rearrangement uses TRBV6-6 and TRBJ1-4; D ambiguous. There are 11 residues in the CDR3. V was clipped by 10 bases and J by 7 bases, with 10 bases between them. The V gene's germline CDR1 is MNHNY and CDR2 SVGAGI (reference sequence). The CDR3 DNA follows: TGTGCCACCCAGAATGGTGAAAAACTGTTTTTT. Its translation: CATQNGEKLFF.

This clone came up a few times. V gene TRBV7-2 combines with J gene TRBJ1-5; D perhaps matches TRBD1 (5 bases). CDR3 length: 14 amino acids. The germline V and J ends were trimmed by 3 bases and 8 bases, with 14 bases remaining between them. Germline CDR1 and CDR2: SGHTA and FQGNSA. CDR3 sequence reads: CASSLRGWGEPQHF. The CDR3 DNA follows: TGTGCCAGCAGCTTGAGGGGTTGGGGTGAGCCCCAGCATTTT.

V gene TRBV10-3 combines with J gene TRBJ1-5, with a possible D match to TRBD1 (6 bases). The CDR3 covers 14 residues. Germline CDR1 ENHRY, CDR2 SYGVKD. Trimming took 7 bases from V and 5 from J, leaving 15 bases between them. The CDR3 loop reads CAINPTGGDQPQHF. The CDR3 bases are TGTGCCATCAATCCGACAGGCGGCGATCAGCCCCAGCATTTT.